These 12 T cell receptor beta chains share one sample of origin, sequenced in a study of cytomegalovirus exposure and HLA in healthy donors. PCR involved 60 Vbeta and 13 Jbeta primers. Generated by immunoSEQ multiplex PCR, the TCRdb table keeps only in-frame clones and is missing some. The table shows roughly 98,000 clones, with 75% to 85% occurring only once. Material for sequencing was PBMCs. Source of these receptors: a man aged 18 to 29 in good health and CMV-seropositive.

The chain combines TRBV7-7 with TRBJ2-1; TRBD1 is a possible D gene (6 bases). The CDR3 has 15 residues. V was clipped by 5 bases and J by 4 bases, with 15 bases between them. CDR1 and CDR2 (germline): SSHAT, FNYEAQ (reference sequence). The CDR3 DNA is TGTGCCAGCAGCACTGGGACAAACCCTTACAATGAGCAGTTCTTC. Translation gives CASSTGTNPYNEQFF.

This sequence joins TRBV5-1 and TRBJ1-6; D is ambiguous. The V gene lost 5 bases and the J gene lost 7 bases, with 13 bases spanning the gap. Germline V CDR1 and CDR2: SGHRS, YFSETQ. The CDR3 runs 14 residues. DNA of the CDR3: TGCGCCAGCAGGGGCAGGTTCACCAATTCACCCCTCCACTTT. It encodes CASRGRFTNSPLHF.

The chain couples TRBV10-1 to TRBJ2-7, with D perhaps matching TRBD1 (5 bases). The CDR3 runs 14 residues. Trimming shortened V by 3 bases and J by 2 bases, and 11 bases separated the two germline ends. Germline V CDR1 and CDR2: WNHNN, SYGVQD (reference sequence). CDR3: CASSDSDIPYEQYF. The CDR3 bases are TGCGCCAGCAGTGATTCGGACATACCCTACGAGCAGTACTTC.

This chain joins TRBV7-2 and TRBJ2-2; 10 positions match TRBD2. The germline gives CDR1 SGHTA, CDR2 FQGNSA. V dropped 4 bases and J dropped 6; count of bases not matched to a gene: 11. The CDR3 runs to 17 residues. CDR3 bases: TGTGCCAGCAGCTCCTCCCGGGTCAGCGGGGGGGCCGGGGAGCTGTTTTTT. This sequence encodes CASSSSRVSGGAGELFF.

The V and J genes are TRBV9 and TRBJ1-5; possibly TRBD1 for D (5 bases). Trimming removed 0 bases from V and 6 bases from J, with 13 bases in between. CDR1 is SGDLS and CDR2 is YYNGEE in the germline V gene. The CDR3 has 15 amino acids. The CDR3, as DNA: TGTGCCAGCAGCGTAGAACAGGTTTTCCGTCAGCCCCAGCATTTT. Translated, it gives CASSVEQVFRQPQHF.

The V gene is TRBV10-3, the J gene TRBJ2-7, with D tentatively TRBD1 (5 bases). Trimming left V 3 bases short and J 6 bases short, with 15 bases between. This CDR3 is built from 14 residues. Germline values: CDR1 ENHRY, CDR2 SYGVKD. Written as DNA, the CDR3 is TGTGCCATCAGTGATGGCAGGGCTGGGGTCGAGCAGTACTTC. Translated, it gives CAISDGRAGVEQYF.

J is TRBJ1-4 and V is TRBV7-9; TRBD1 is a possible D gene (6 bases). The germline V gene has CDR1 SEHNR and CDR2 FQNEAQ (reference sequence). The CDR3 is made up of 15 amino acids. V was pared by 5 bases and J by 5 bases, with 15 bases between. CDR3 sequence reads: CASSVEGGSNEKLFF. In DNA, the CDR3 is TGTGCCAGCAGCGTAGAGGGGGGGAGCAATGAAAAACTGTTTTTT.

This clone was seen a handful of times. V and J are TRBV30 and TRBJ1-6; TRBD1 might be the D (6 bases). The germline CDR1 and CDR2 sequences are GTSNPN and SVGIG (reference sequence). V was pared by 0 bases and J by 10 bases, with 16 bases between. CDR3 size: 15 residues. This CDR3 reads CAWSVLVAGVSPLHF. The DNA for the CDR3 is TGTGCCTGGAGTGTACTAGTGGCAGGGGTCTCACCCCTCCACTTT. Complete variable domain (other parts from reference TRBV30 and TRBJ1-6): SQTIHQWPATLVQPVGSPLSLECTVEGTSNPNLYWYRQAAGRGLQLLFYSVGIGQISSEVPQNLSASRPQDRQFILSSKKLLLSDSGFYLCAWSVLVAGVSPLHFGNGTRLTVT.

The V gene is TRBV5-1, the J gene TRBJ1-1; tentatively, D is TRBD1 (6 bases). V lost 0 bases, J lost 4 bases, and 13 bases lay in between. Germline V gene lookup returns CDR1 SGHRS and CDR2 YFSETQ. The CDR3 has 15 residues. The DNA for the CDR3 is TGCGCCAGCAGCTTGGTTCCGGGGGGGGCCACTGAAGCTTTCTTT. Translated: CASSLVPGGATEAFF. The entire variable domain, with the rest obtained from reference TRBV5-1 and TRBJ1-1, is as follows: KAGVTQTPRYLIKTRGQQVTLSCSPISGHRSVSWYQQTPGQGLQFLFEYFSETQRNKGNFPGRFSGRQFSNSRSEMNVSTLELGDSALYLCASSLVPGGATEAFFGQGTRLTVV.

This chain joins TRBV6-1 and TRBJ2-7; D perhaps matches TRBD2 (6 bases). Germline V CDR1 and CDR2: MNHNS, SASEGT. The CDR3 consists of 14 residues. With 0 bases removed from V and 3 bases from J, the gap between germline ends came to 9 bases. As DNA, the CDR3 is TGTGCCAGCAGTGAAGCGCGGGGCAACTACGAGCAGTACTTC. Its translation: CASSEARGNYEQYF.

The chain joins TRBV27 to TRBJ1-1, with D unclear. V was clipped by 5 bases and J by 7 bases, with 11 bases between them. The CDR3 has 12 amino acids. Germline lookup yields CDR1 MNHEY and CDR2 SMNVEV (reference sequence). Here the CDR3 DNA reads TGTGCCAGCAGTCCCGGGGAGAATGAAGCTTTCTTT. Protein: CASSPGENEAFF.

The chain joins TRBV19 to TRBJ1-5, with D tentatively TRBD1 (5 bases). This CDR3 has 16 residues. Trimming left V 0 bases short and J 4 bases short, with 13 bases between. Germline-derived CDR1 and CDR2 are LNHDA and SQIVND (reference sequence). For the CDR3, the DNA is TGTGCCAGTAGTATAGATCAGGGAGGGAGTAATCAGCCCCAGCATTTT. Its translation: CASSIDQGGSNQPQHF.